This T cell receptor (beta chain) is drawn from a study of tumor and adjacent non-tumor tissue in lung cancer (dated by TCRdb to 2016 to 2018). Concerning the study at large: Of the cohort, 11 to 12 patients had adenocarcinoma, 2 had squamous cell carcinoma and 1 had small cell lung cancer. The 15 or so patients were aged about 31 to 85 years, included 10 men and 5 women, and had TNM stage I to III disease. A total of some 130 million productive TCRbeta reads were generated by sequencing, corresponding to an average of roughly 4.1 million reads per sample. Bulk TCRbeta repertoires were compared between lung tumor tissue and matched distant non-tumor lung tissue obtained from about 16 lung cancer patients. For each patient, one tumor sample and one normal lung sample were taken, giving approximately 29 paired specimens that underwent TCRbeta CDR3 sequencing. Study-level results and caveats: The methods do not name the sequencing platform or mention unique molecular identifiers. The top 100 clones made up a significantly larger cumulative share of the repertoire in normal lung than in tumor tissue. Peripheral blood was not sequenced, so blood TCRbeta repertoires were not examined in the lung cancer patients of the study. Only roughly 16 patients were in the cohort, and the authors stated that larger samples and more detailed clinical data are needed. Younger patients had significantly higher TCR diversity, and higher tumor TCR diversity was associated with shorter overall and disease-free survival. TCR diversity (inverse Simpson) was significantly higher in tumor than in normal lung tissue (roughly 430 vs 170, P = 0.0075, Mann-Whitney U test).

RNA was isolated from bulk, unsorted tissue, and RNA quality was assessed with a NanoDrop ND-1000 and an Agilent 2100. All donors had newly diagnosed lung cancer, had not received prior chemotherapy, and were admitted for thoracic surgery in China between August and November 2014. Patients who had received previous radiotherapy or chemotherapy, or who had another concurrent cancer, were excluded from the study. Surgical tissue pieces of roughly 1-2.1 cm3 were preserved in RNAlater solution and stored at -80 °C until use. As concerns this clonotype: No antigen is known for it. The CDR3 carries no conserved terminal phenylalanine or tryptophan, so it likely arises from a read error.

Here V drops 6 bases and J drops 0 bases, and the junction holds 7 bases not matched to any gene. The CDR3 spans 15 residues, counting both ends. Only the CDR3 DNA is retained, 45 bases long and in frame from the first base. From a lookup of the germline V gene, CDR1 and CDR2 are MNHNS and SASEGT. The library relied on multiplex PCR. The sequencer was an Illumina HiSeq 2500. TCRbeta libraries were built by three rounds of nested PCR using primers (Table S4), following protocols modified from ARM-PCR. PCR products of 200-500 bp were gel-excised and purified with the QIAquick gel extraction kit before sequencing. Regarding the original processing steps: Reads were cleaned with Trimmomatic, merged with FLASH into complete CDR3 sequences, and assigned to V(D)J germline segments with MiTCR. Clonal diversity was computed as the inverse Simpson's index with VDJtools. In-frame sequences lacking a premature stop codon were counted as productive reads. TCRdb reanalyzed the raw reads on its own, using fastp at Q25 for trimming and MiXCR for clone calling, and kept in-frame beta chains. All rows with the same CDR3 protein become a single entry with the most common DNA and genes. TCRdb's processing, not the study's, gives the V and J calls here. The sample table contains roughly 75,000 distinct CDR3 sequences; only one count was recorded for about three quarters of them. In total, the top ten clones hold 9.5% to 15% of the sample.

The sequence links TRBV6-1 to TRBJ2-7; TRBD1 agrees with 8 junctional bases. The clonotype originates from a woman aged 50 to 60 with non-small cell lung cancer. The sequencing sample was made of lung tumor tissue. CDR3 loop: CASSTHRGNSYEQYL. At the DNA level, the sequence is TGTGCCAGCAGCACCCACAGGGGGAACTCCTACGAGCAGTACTTG.